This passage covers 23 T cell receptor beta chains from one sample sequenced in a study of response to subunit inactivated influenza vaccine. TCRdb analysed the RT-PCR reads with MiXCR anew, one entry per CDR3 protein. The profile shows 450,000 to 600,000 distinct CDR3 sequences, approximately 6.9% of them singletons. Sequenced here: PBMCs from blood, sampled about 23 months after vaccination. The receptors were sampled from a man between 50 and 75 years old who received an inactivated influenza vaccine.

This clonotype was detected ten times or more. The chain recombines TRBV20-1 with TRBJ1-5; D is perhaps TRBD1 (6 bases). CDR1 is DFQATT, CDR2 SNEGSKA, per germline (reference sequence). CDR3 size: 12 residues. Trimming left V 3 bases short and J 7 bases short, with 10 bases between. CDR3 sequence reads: CSASGGQQPQHF. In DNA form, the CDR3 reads TGCAGTGCTAGCGGGGGGCAACAGCCCCAGCATTTT.

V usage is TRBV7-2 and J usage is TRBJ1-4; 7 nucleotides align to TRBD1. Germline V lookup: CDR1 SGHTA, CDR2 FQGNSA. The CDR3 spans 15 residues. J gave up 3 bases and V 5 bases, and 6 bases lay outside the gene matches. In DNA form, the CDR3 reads TGTGCCAGCAGCATGCAGGGGGTCCCTAATGAAAAACTGTTTTTT. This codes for CASSMQGVPNEKLFF. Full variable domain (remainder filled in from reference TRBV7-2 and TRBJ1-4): GAGVSQSPSNKVTEKGKDVELRCDPISGHTALYWYRQSLGQGLEFLIYFQGNSAPDKSGLPSDRFSAERTGGSVSTLTIQRTQQEDSAVYLCASSMQGVPNEKLFFGSGTQLSVL.

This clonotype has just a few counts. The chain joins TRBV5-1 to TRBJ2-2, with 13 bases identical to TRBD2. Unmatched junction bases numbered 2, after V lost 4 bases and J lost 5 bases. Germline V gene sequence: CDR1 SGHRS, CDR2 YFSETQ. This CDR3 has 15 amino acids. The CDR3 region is CASSGGLAGTGELFF. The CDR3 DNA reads TGCGCCAGCAGCGGGGGACTAGCGGGGACCGGGGAGCTGTTTTTT.

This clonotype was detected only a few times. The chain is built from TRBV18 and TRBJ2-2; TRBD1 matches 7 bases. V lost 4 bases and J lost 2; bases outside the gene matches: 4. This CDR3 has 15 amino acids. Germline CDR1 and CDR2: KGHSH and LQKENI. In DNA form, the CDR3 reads TGTGCCAGCTCACAGGGACAGAGAAACACCGGGGAGCTGTTTTTT. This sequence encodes CASSQGQRNTGELFF. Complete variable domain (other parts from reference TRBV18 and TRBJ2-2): NAGVMQNPRHLVRRRGQEARLRCSPMKGHSHVYWYRQLPEEGLKFMVYLQKENIIDESGMPKERFSAEFPKEGPSILRIQQVVRGDSAAYFCASSQGQRNTGELFFGEGSRLTVL.

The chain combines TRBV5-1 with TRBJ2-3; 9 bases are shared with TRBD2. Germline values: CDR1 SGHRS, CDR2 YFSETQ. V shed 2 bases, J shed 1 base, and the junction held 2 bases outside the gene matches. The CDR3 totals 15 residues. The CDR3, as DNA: TGCGCCAGCAGCTTCCGGACTAGCGGCACAGATACGCAGTATTTT. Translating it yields CASSFRTSGTDTQYF.

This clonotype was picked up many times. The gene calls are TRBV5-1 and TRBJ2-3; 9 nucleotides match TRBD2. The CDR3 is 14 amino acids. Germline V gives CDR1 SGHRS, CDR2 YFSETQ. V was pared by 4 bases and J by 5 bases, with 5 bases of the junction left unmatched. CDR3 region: CASSQSGGRDTQYF. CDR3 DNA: TGCGCCAGCAGCCAGAGCGGGGGGAGAGATACGCAGTATTTT.

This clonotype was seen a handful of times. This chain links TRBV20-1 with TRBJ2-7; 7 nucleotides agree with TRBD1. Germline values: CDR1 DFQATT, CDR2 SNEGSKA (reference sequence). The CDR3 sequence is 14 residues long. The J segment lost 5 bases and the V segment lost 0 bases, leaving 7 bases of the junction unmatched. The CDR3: CSARDRQGSHEQYF. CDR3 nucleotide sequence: TGCAGTGCTAGAGATCGACAGGGTAGCCACGAGCAGTACTTC.

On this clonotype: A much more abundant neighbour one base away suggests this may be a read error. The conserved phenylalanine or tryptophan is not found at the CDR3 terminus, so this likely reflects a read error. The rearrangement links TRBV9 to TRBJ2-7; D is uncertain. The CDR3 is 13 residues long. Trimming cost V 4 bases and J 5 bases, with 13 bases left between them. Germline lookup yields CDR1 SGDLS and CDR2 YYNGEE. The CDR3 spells CASSPSSANEQYI. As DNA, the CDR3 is TGTGCCAGCAGCCCATCGAGTGCGAACGAGCAGTACATC.

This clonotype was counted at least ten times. The CDR3 sequence is CASSFGWTGTGAGELFF. The CDR3 coding sequence is TGTGCCAGCAGTTTTGGGTGGACCGGGACAGGAGCCGGGGAGCTGTTTTTT. The V call is TRBV28, the J call TRBJ2-2; 8 bases line up with TRBD1. The CDR3 has 17 amino acids. After removal of 3 bases from V and 6 bases from J, the junction contained 12 bases not matched to a gene. Per germline, CDR1 MDHEN and CDR2 SYDVKM.

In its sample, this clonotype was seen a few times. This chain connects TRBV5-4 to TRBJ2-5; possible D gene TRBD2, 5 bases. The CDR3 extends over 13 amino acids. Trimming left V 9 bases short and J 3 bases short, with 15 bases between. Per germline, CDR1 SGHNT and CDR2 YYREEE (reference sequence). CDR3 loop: CATTTSGKETQYF. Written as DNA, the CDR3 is TGTGCCACCACAACATCGGGGAAAGAGACCCAGTACTTC.

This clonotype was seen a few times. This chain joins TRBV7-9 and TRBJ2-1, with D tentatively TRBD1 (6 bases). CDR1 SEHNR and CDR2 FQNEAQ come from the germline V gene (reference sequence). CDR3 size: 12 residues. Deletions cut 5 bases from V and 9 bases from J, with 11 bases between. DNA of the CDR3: TGTGCCAGCAGCACACAGGGACGTGAGCAGTTCTTC. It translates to CASSTQGREQFF.

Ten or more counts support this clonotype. CDR3 sequence: CASSLGVGTYEQYF. The CDR3 region has the DNA TGCGCCAGCAGCTTGGGGGTAGGTACCTACGAGCAGTACTTC. This chain uses TRBV5-1 with TRBJ2-7, with unresolved D. This CDR3 contains 14 residues. Deletions cut 0 bases from V and 2 bases from J, with 9 bases between. CDR1 and CDR2 from the germline V gene are SGHRS and YFSETQ.

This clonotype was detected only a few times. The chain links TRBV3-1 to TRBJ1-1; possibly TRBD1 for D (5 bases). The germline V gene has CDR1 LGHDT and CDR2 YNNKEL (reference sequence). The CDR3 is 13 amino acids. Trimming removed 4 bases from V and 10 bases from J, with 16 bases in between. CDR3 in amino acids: CASSRIDGGGAFF. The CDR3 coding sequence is TGTGCCAGCAGCCGAATCGATGGGGGGGGAGCTTTCTTT.

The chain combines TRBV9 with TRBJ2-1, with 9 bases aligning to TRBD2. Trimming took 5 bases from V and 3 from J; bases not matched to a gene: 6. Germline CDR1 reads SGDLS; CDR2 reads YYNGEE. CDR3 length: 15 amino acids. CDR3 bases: TGTGCCAGCAGTGTTAGCGGGAGCGTCTACAATGAGCAGTTCTTC. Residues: CASSVSGSVYNEQFF.

The CDR3 region is CSASIPRGQETQYF. The CDR3 DNA follows: TGCAGTGCTAGTATCCCCAGGGGCCAAGAGACCCAGTACTTC. This chain uses TRBV20-1 with TRBJ2-5; D is possibly TRBD1 (6 bases). V lost 3 bases to trimming and J lost 1 base, with 12 bases between them. The CDR3 covers 14 residues. Germline V lookup: CDR1 DFQATT, CDR2 SNEGSKA (reference sequence).

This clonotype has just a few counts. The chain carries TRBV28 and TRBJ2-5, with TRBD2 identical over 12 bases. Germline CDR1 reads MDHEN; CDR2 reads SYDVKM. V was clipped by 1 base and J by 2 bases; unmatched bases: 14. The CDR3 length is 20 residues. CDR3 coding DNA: TGTGCCAGCAGTTTATACGGTCGGACTAGCGGGGATAGCGGACAAGAGACCCAGTACTTC. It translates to CASSLYGRTSGDSGQETQYF.

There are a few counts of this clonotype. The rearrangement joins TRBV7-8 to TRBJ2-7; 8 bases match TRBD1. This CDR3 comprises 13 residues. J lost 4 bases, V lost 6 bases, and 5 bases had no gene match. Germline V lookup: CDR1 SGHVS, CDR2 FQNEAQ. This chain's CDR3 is CASRRQGAYEQYF. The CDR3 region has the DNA TGTGCCAGCAGGCGGCAGGGGGCTTACGAGCAGTACTTC.

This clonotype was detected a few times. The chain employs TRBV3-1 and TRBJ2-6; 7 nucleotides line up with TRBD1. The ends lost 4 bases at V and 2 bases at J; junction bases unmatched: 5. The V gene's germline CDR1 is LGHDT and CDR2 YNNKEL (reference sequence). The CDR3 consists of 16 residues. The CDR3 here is CASSRQGGAGANVLTF. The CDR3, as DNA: TGTGCCAGCAGCCGACAGGGCGGAGCTGGGGCCAACGTCCTGACTTTC. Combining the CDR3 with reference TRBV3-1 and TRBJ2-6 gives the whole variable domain DTAVSQTPKYLVTQMGNDKSIKCEQNLGHDTMYWYKQDSKKFLKIMFSYNNKELIINETVPNRFSPKSPDKAHLNLHINSLELGDSAVYFCASSRQGGAGANVLTFGAGSRLTVL.

CDR3 protein: CASSMGLRSPLHF. For the CDR3, the DNA is TGTGCCAGCAGCATGGGACTCCGATCACCCCTCCACTTT. This chain links TRBV5-6 with TRBJ1-6; TRBD1 is a possible D gene (5 bases). Germline CDR1 reads SGHDT; CDR2 reads YYEEEE. CDR3 length equals 13 residues. V shed 4 bases and J shed 10 bases, with 12 bases lying between them. Using reference TRBV5-6 and TRBJ1-6 for the parts outside the CDR3, the full variable domain is DAGVTQSPTHLIKTRGQQVTLRCSPKSGHDTVSWYQQALGQGPQFIFQYYEEEERQRGNFPDRFSGHQFPNYSSELNVNALLLGDSALYLCASSMGLRSPLHFGNGTRLTVT.

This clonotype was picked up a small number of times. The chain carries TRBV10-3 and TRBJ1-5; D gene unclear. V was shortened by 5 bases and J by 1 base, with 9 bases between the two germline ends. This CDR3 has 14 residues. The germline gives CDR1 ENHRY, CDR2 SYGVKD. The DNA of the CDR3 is TGTGCCATCAGTCCAAGTGGGAGCAATCAGCCCCAGCATTTT. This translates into CAISPSGSNQPQHF.

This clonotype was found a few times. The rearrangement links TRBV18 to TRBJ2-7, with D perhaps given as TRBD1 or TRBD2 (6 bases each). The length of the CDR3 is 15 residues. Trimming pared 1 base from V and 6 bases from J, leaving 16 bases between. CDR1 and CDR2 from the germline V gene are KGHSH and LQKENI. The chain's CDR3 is CASSPLLEGGVEQYF. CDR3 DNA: TGTGCCAGCTCACCACTGCTAGAGGGGGGCGTCGAGCAGTACTTC. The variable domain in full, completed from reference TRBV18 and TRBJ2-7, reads NAGVMQNPRHLVRRRGQEARLRCSPMKGHSHVYWYRQLPEEGLKFMVYLQKENIIDESGMPKERFSAEFPKEGPSILRIQQVVRGDSAAYFCASSPLLEGGVEQYFGPGTRLTVT.

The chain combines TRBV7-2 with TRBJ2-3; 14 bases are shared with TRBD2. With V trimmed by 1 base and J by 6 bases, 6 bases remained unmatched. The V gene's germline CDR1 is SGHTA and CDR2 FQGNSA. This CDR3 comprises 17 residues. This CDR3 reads CASSLVGTSGSHDTQYF. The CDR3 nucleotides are TGTGCCAGCAGCTTAGTAGGGACTAGCGGGAGTCATGATACGCAGTATTTT.

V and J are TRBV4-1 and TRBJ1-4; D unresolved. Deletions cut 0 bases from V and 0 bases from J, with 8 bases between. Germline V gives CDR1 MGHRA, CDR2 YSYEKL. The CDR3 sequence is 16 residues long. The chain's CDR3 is CASSQDRTSTNEKLFF. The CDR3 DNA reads TGCGCCAGCAGCCAAGACAGAACCTCAACTAATGAAAAACTGTTTTTT.